Described below is a single TCR beta chain sequence and its context. Its specificity is unknown. This sample was included in a study of cytomegalovirus exposure and HLA in healthy donors. Whole-study results and caveats: In a later analysis, CMV-associated beta chains were mostly HLA-associated, it appeared. Most subjects' HLA-A and HLA-B alleles were reportedly predicted from TCR beta sequences.

This PCR relied on a set of 60 Vbeta primers and 13 Jbeta primers. The data were produced by immunoSEQ multiplex PCR, yet TCRdb's version contains in-frame clones alone and is incomplete. The sample lists 100,000 to 150,000 clones; around 80% were seen once. V dropped 2 bases and J dropped 0; count of bases not matched to a gene: 0. Germline V CDR1 and CDR2: SGHDN, FVKESK. The CDR3 extends over 15 amino acids. Healthy individuals who donated bone marrow served as the donors. The TCR comes from a woman aged 45-65 years in good health and CMV-seropositive. Sequencing was carried out using PBMCs. The rearrangement links TRBV14 to TRBJ1-3; 8 bases agree with TRBD1. Here the CDR3 reads CASSQQGASGNTIYF. In DNA form, the CDR3 reads TGTGCCAGCAGCCAACAGGGGGCCTCTGGAAACACCATATATTTT.